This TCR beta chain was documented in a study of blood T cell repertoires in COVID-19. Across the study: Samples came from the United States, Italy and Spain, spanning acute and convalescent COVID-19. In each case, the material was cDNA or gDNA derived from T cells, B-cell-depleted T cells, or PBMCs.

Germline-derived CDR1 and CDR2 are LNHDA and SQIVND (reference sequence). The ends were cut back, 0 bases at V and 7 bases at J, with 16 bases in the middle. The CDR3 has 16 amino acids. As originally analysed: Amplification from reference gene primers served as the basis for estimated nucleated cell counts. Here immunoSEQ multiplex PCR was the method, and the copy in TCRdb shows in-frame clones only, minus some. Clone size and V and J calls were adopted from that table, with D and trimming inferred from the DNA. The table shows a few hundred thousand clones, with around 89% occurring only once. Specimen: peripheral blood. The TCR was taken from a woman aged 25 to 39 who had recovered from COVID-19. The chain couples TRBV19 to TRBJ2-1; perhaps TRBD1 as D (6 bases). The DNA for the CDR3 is TGTGCCAGTAGTATAGATCTTTACCCGAGGGGGAATGAGCAGTTCTTC. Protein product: CASSIDLYPRGNEQFF.